A single sample is the source of the 18 T cell receptor beta chains below, sequenced in a study of shared clonotypes between healthy human individuals. Naive CD8 cells, CD45RO-negative and positively selected for CCR7, excluded terminally differentiated effector memory CD45RA+ cells. The data were produced by immunoSEQ multiplex PCR, yet TCRdb's version contains in-frame clones alone and is incomplete. The repertoire holds about 610,000 clones, with about 96% as singletons. The sequenced material came from naive CD8+ T cells sorted from blood. The receptors here all came from a woman aged 25-40 years in good health.

The genes are TRBV9 and TRBJ2-3; TRBD2 is a possible D gene (6 bases). The CDR3 consists of 15 residues. Trimming left V 0 bases short and J 2 bases short, with 10 bases between. CDR1 is SGDLS and CDR2 is YYNGEE in the germline V gene. CDR3 sequence reads: CASSVEGTHTDTQYF. As DNA, the CDR3 is TGTGCCAGCAGCGTAGAGGGGACTCACACAGATACGCAGTATTTT. The entire variable domain, with the rest obtained from reference TRBV9 and TRBJ2-3, is as follows: DSGVTQTPKHLITATGQRVTLRCSPRSGDLSVYWYQQSLDQGLQFLIQYYNGEERAKGNILERFSAQQFPDLHSELNLSSLELGDSALYFCASSVEGTHTDTQYFGPGTRLTVL.

The chain couples TRBV28 to TRBJ1-2, with TRBD1 identical over 12 bases. This CDR3 is built from 14 residues. Looked up from germline, CDR1 is MDHEN and CDR2 is SYDVKM. V was clipped by 2 bases and J by 8 bases; unmatched bases: 3. For the CDR3, the DNA is TGTGCCAGCAGTTTAATCGGGACAGGGGGCGGCTACACCTTC. Its protein is CASSLIGTGGGYTF.

The rearrangement links TRBV28 to TRBJ2-1; weak D call: TRBD1 (5 bases). The germline CDR1 and CDR2 sequences are MDHEN and SYDVKM. The CDR3 contains 13 residues. With 5 bases removed from V and 8 bases from J, the gap between germline ends came to 13 bases. CDR3 sequence (DNA): TGTGCCAGCAGTATTCCCTTAGGGGATGAGCAGTTCTTC. Encoded protein: CASSIPLGDEQFF.

V and J are TRBV28 and TRBJ2-7; 7 bases agree with TRBD2. This CDR3 comprises 16 residues. Unmatched junction bases numbered 14, after V lost 3 bases and J lost 6 bases. Germline V lookup: CDR1 MDHEN, CDR2 SYDVKM. CDR3 DNA sequence: TGTGCCAGCAGTTTGCGTCTTTGGGAGGGATCGAGCGAGCAGTACTTC. Amino acid sequence: CASSLRLWEGSSEQYF. Variable domain in full (rest from reference TRBV28 and TRBJ2-7): DVKVTQSSRYLVKRTGEKVFLECVQDMDHENMFWYRQDPGLGLRLIYFSYDVKMKEKGDIPEGYSVSREKKERFSLILESASTNQTSMYLCASSLRLWEGSSEQYFGPGTRLTVT.

V is TRBV29-1 and J is TRBJ2-1, with TRBD2 identical over 8 bases. CDR3 length: 18 residues. Per the germline V gene, CDR1 is SQVTM and CDR2 is ANQGSEA. Trimming removed 2 bases from V and 7 bases from J; junction bases left unmatched: 19. CDR3 DNA sequence: TGCAGCGTTGAAACTTTCAGCGGGAGAACATGGCCCGGGAATGAGCAGTTCTTC. This encodes CSVETFSGRTWPGNEQFF.

The V call is TRBV27, the J call TRBJ1-4; D gene uncertain. The germline V gene encodes CDR1 MNHEY and CDR2 SMNVEV (reference sequence). V was cut by 3 bases and J by 4 bases, with 12 bases left in between. The CDR3 length is 15 residues. The CDR3 is CASSFIPVDNEKLFF. For the CDR3, the DNA is TGTGCCAGCAGTTTTATACCAGTCGATAATGAAAAACTGTTTTTT.

The chain couples TRBV7-8 to TRBJ2-1; 8 positions match TRBD2. Trimming cost V 5 bases and J 8 bases; bases outside gene matches: 11. This CDR3 has 15 residues. From germline, CDR1 is SGHVS and CDR2 FQNEAQ. The CDR3 DNA follows: TGTGCCAGCAGCCCCTTTAGCGGGAACAGTGATGAGCAGTTCTTC. Protein: CASSPFSGNSDEQFF.

The rearrangement joins TRBV2 to TRBJ1-1; D perhaps matches TRBD1 (5 bases). The CDR3 runs to 10 residues. In germline, CDR1 is SNHLY, CDR2 FYNNEI. The CDR3 region is CADSNTEAFF. DNA for the CDR3: TGTGCAGACAGCAACACTGAAGCTTTCTTT.

This sequence joins TRBV21-1 and TRBJ1-3. TRBV21-1 is flagged as a pseudogene. This CDR3 spans 18 amino acids. The DNA of the CDR3 is TGTGCCAGCAGCAAAGGGGGATACGGGGTTAGGTCTGGAAACACCATATATTTT. Its translation: CASSKGGYGVRSGNTIYF.

This clone has just one count. The genes are TRBV4-1 and TRBJ2-7; 9 positions agree with TRBD2. Trimming took 0 bases from V and 4 from J; bases not matched to a gene: 10. The CDR3 covers 17 residues. Germline V gene sequence: CDR1 MGHRA, CDR2 YSYEKL. CDR3 sequence: CASSQEGPAGGSYEQYF. The DNA for the CDR3 is TGCGCCAGCAGCCAAGAAGGCCCAGCGGGAGGTTCATACGAGCAGTACTTC.

This chain joins TRBV19 and TRBJ1-1; no firm D call. Germline CDR1 reads LNHDA; CDR2 reads SQIVND (reference sequence). The CDR3 is 14 residues long. V was shortened by 9 bases and J by 1 base, with 15 bases between the two germline ends. This chain's CDR3 is CASSRGPWNTEAFF. CDR3 in DNA: TGTGCCAGCAGTCGCGGGCCATGGAACACTGAAGCTTTCTTT.

The chain couples TRBV7-9 to TRBJ1-2; D is undetermined. Trimming took off 8 bases at V and 3 bases at J, with 13 bases between the two ends. The CDR3 is 13 residues long. The germline V gene encodes CDR1 SEHNR and CDR2 FQNEAQ (reference sequence). The CDR3 protein is CASSSGFDYGYTF. CDR3 in DNA: TGTGCCAGCTCTTCAGGCTTTGACTATGGCTACACCTTC.

The rearrangement uses TRBV28 and TRBJ1-2; D is undetermined. There are 13 residues in the CDR3. Germline values: CDR1 MDHEN, CDR2 SYDVKM. The V and J ends lost 2 bases and 9 bases respectively, with 13 bases between them. Here the CDR3 reads CASSLIAAASYTF. The CDR3 region has the DNA TGTGCCAGCAGTTTAATTGCAGCGGCTAGCTACACCTTC.

The V and J genes are TRBV27 and TRBJ2-3; D perhaps matches TRBD1 (5 bases). This CDR3 contains 16 residues. V lost 5 bases to trimming and J lost 0 bases, with 15 bases between them. CDR1 and CDR2 from the germline V gene are MNHEY and SMNVEV (reference sequence). The CDR3 nucleotides read TGTGCCAGCAGTCCCAGGGCCCCCCCGAGCACAGATACGCAGTATTTT. It yields the protein CASSPRAPPSTDTQYF.

This chain joins TRBV29-1 and TRBJ1-3; D not resolved. This CDR3 has 15 amino acids. The germline V gene has CDR1 SQVTM and CDR2 ANQGSEA. The V gene lost 5 bases and the J gene lost 0 bases, with 14 bases spanning the gap. CDR3 nucleotide sequence: TGCAGCGTTTTGGGAGGAGATACCTCTGGAAACACCATATATTTT. Its translation is CSVLGGDTSGNTIYF.

V gene TRBV13 combines with J gene TRBJ2-7; D is perhaps TRBD2 (5 bases). Trimming pared 6 bases from V and 2 bases from J, leaving 11 bases between. CDR1 is PRHDT, CDR2 FYEKMQ, per germline (reference sequence). The CDR3 totals 13 residues. The CDR3 here is CASSAGIAYEQYF. Written as DNA, the CDR3 is TGTGCCAGCAGTGCCGGGATCGCCTACGAGCAGTACTTC.

This clone was observed once. J is TRBJ1-2 and V is TRBV2; possible D gene TRBD1, 6 bases. Germline loops: CDR1 SNHLY, CDR2 FYNNEI. The CDR3 spans 12 residues. Trimming removed 8 bases from V and 8 bases from J, with 15 bases in between. The CDR3 nucleotides read TGTGCCAGCGTGGGGGGGCAACGGGGCTACACCTTC. It encodes CASVGGQRGYTF. The full variable domain, in which reference TRBV2 and TRBJ1-2 provide the parts outside the CDR3, is EPEVTQTPSHQVTQMGQEVILRCVPISNHLYFYWYRQILGQKVEFLVSFYNNEISEKSEIFDDQFSVERPDGSNFTLKIRSTKLEDSAMYFCASVGGQRGYTFGSGTRLTVV.

The V and J genes are TRBV27 and TRBJ2-7, with TRBD1 matching 9 bases. The CDR3 has 15 residues. V gave up 5 bases and J gave up 4 bases; unmatched junction bases: 9. Germline CDR1 MNHEY, CDR2 SMNVEV (reference sequence). CDR3 in amino acids: CASSHGTGPRYEQYF. The CDR3 coding sequence is TGTGCCAGCAGTCATGGGACAGGGCCACGTTACGAGCAGTACTTC.